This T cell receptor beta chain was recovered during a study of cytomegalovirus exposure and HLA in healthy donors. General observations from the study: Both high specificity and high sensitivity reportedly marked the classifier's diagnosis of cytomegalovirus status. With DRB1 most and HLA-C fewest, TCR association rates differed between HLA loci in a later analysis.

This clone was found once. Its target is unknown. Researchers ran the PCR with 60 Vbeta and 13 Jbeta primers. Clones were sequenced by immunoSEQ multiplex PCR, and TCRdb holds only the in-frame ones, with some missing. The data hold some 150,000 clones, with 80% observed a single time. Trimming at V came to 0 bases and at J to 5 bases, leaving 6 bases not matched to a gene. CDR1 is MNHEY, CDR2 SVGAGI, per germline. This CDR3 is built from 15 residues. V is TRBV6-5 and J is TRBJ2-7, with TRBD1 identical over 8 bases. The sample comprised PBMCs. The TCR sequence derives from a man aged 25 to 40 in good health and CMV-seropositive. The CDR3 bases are TGTGCCAGCAGTTACTCCAAGGACAGGGCCGACGAGCAGTACTTC. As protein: CASSYSKDRADEQYF.